Detailed here is one TCR beta chain. Its antigen is unknown. The sample originates from a study of cytomegalovirus exposure and HLA in healthy donors. The study, taken as a whole, reports: Diagnosis of cytomegalovirus status made by the classifier reportedly showed high specificity and sensitivity.

Some clones are missing from TCRdb's copy, which holds only in-frame ones; the method was immunoSEQ multiplex PCR. The sample has 150,000 to 200,000 clones, 85% seen once. Germline V gives CDR1 LNHDA, CDR2 SQIVND (reference sequence). This CDR3 has 15 residues. The V end was cut by 6 bases, the J end by 4 bases, with 16 bases between. Sequencing was carried out using PBMCs. This chain joins TRBV19 and TRBJ2-1, with D possibly TRBD2 on 6 matching bases. The clonotype was recovered from a man aged 25 to 45 in good health and CMV-seropositive. The CDR3, as DNA: TGTGCCAGTAGCTGGGGCAGGGAGGCTTACAATGAGCAGTTCTTC. Amino acids: CASSWGREAYNEQFF.